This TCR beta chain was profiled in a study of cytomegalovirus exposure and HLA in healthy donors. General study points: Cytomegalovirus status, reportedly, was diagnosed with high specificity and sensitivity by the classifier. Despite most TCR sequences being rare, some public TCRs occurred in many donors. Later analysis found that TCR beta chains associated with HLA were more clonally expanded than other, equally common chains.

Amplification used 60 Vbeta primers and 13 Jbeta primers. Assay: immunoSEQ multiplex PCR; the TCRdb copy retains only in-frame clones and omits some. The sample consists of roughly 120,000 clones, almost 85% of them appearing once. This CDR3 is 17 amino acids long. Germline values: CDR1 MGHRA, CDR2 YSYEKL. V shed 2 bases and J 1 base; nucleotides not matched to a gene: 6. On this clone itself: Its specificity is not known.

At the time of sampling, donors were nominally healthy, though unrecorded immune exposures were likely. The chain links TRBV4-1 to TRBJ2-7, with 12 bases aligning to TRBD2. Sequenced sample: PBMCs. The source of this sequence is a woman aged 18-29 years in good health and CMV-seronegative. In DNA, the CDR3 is TGCGCCAGCAGCCAACCATTGACTAGCGGGGGATCCTACGAGCAGTACTTC. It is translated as CASSQPLTSGGSYEQYF.